This TCR beta chain was sequenced for a study of siplizumab effects on memory and regulatory T cells. General study results and limits: Suppressive capability of dividing Tregs from siplizumab cultures went unverified.

As for this clone: Its antigen is unidentified.

Each sample contributed 85,000 to 100,000 TCR templates to the assay. Profiled with immunoSEQ multiplex PCR; TCRdb holds only in-frame clones, not every one. The table shows about 110,000 clones, with about 90% occurring only once. Germline assignment: CDR1 SGHRS and CDR2 YFSETQ. The CDR3 length is 13 residues. V lost 3 bases, J lost 0 bases, and 4 bases lay in between. The sequenced sample consisted of Tregs sorted from blood. The sequence came from a human donor in good health. V usage is TRBV5-1 and J usage is TRBJ2-1, with D unclear. In DNA, the CDR3 is TGCGCCAGCAGCTGGGTCTCCTACAATGAGCAGTTCTTC. This codes for CASSWVSYNEQFF.